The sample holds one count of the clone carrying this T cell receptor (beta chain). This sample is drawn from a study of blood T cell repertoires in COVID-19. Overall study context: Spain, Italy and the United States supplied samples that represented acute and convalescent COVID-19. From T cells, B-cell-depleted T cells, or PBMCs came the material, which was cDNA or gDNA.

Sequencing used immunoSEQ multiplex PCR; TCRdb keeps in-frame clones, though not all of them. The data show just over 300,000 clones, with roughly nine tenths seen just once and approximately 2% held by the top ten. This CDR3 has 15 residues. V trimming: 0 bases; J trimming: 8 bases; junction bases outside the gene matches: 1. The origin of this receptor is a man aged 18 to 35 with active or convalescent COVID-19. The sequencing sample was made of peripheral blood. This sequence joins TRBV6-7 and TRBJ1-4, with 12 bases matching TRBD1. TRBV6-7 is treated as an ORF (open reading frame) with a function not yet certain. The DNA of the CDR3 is TGTGCCAGCAGTTACTCCGGGACAGGGGGCGAAAAACTGTTTTTT. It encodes CASSYSGTGGEKLFF.